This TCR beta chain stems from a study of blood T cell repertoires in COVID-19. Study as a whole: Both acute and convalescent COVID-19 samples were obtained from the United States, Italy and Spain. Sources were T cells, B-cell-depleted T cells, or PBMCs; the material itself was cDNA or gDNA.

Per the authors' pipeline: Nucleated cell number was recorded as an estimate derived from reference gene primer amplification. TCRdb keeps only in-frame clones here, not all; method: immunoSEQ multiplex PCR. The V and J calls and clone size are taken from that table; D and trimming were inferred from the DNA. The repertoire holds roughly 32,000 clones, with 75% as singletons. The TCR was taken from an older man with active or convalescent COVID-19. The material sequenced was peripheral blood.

CDR3 sequence (DNA): TGTGCCAGCGCGGCTAGCGGGATCGAAGAGACCCAGTACTTC. Translating gives CASAASGIEETQYF. The chain links TRBV6-5 to TRBJ2-5, with 9 bases aligning to TRBD2. The CDR3 extends over 14 amino acids. Germline CDR1 reads MNHEY; CDR2 reads SVGAGI. The junction had 7 bases not matched to a gene; V was cut back by 8 bases and J by 3 bases.